This entry lists 18 T cell receptor beta chains sequenced from one sample in a study of T cell responses to AZD1222 COVID-19 vaccine. Profiling relied on immunoSEQ multiplex PCR, and the TCRdb table lists in-frame clones only, not all of them. Here the sample spans fewer than 120,000 clones, 80% to 95% being singletons. The specimen was peripheral blood, collected 28 days after the second AZD1222 dose. These TCRs come from an adult who received the AZD1222 COVID-19 vaccine.

The chain couples TRBV6-2 or TRBV6-3 to TRBJ1-5; the D gene is possibly TRBD1 (5 bases). This CDR3 region has 17 residues. Germline assignment: CDR1 MNHEY and CDR2 SVGEGT. V gave up 0 bases and J gave up 7 bases, with 19 bases separating them. This CDR3 is CASSYSNRDPRRQPQHF. The CDR3 region has the DNA TGTGCCAGCAGTTACTCTAACCGGGACCCTCGAAGGCAGCCCCAGCATTTT.

The rearrangement links TRBV7-2 to TRBJ2-7; no definite D call. CDR3 size: 17 residues. Germline V gives CDR1 SGHTA, CDR2 FQGNSA. Trimming left V 5 bases short and J 5 bases short, with 25 bases between. As DNA, the CDR3 is TGTGCCAGCAGCCCTCTCCAATCTGGAGAGCGATCGGACGAGCAGTACTTC. It encodes CASSPLQSGERSDEQYF.

The chain has TRBV4-2 and TRBJ2-7; 9 nucleotides match TRBD2. From germline, CDR1 is LGHNA and CDR2 YNFKEQ. This CDR3 comprises 15 residues. The V and J ends lost 1 base and 2 bases, in that order; junction bases with no gene match: 3. CDR3 protein: CASSQGLADAYEQYF. DNA of the CDR3: TGTGCCAGCAGCCAAGGACTAGCGGATGCCTACGAGCAGTACTTC.

The chain links TRBV3-1 (or the pseudogene TRBV3-2) to TRBJ1-1, with no clear D. The CDR3 loop spans 13 amino acids. Germline V gene data show CDR1 as LGHDT and CDR2 as YNNKEL (reference sequence). V lost 4 bases and J 5 bases, leaving 11 bases between the germline ends. DNA of the CDR3: TGTGCCAGCAGCCCTGGGCATTGGACTGAAGCTTTCTTT. This gives the protein CASSPGHWTEAFF.

The V and J genes are TRBV19 and TRBJ2-5; 7 nucleotides agree with TRBD2. CDR1 and CDR2 from the germline V gene are LNHDA and SQIVND (reference sequence). The CDR3 length is 16 residues. V was clipped by 3 bases and J by 3 bases; unmatched bases: 10. The CDR3 DNA reads TGTGCCAGTAGTATGTACTATGGGGGGGTTGAAGAGACCCAGTACTTC. It is translated as CASSMYYGGVEETQYF.

The chain links TRBV7-2 to TRBJ2-3; 10 positions agree with TRBD1. V shed 6 bases and J 4 bases; nucleotides not matched to a gene: 7. Germline CDR1 SGHTA, CDR2 FQGNSA. The CDR3 sequence is 15 residues long. CDR3 region: CASRLDRGSADTQYF. The CDR3 coding sequence is TGTGCCAGCAGACTGGACAGGGGGTCAGCAGATACGCAGTATTTT.

The J gene is TRBJ1-1, the V gene TRBV18, with a possible D match to TRBD1 (5 bases). V lost 0 bases and J lost 5, with 13 bases in between. The CDR3 sequence is 15 residues long. The germline V gene has CDR1 KGHSH and CDR2 LQKENI. CDR3 coding DNA: TGTGCCAGCTCACCACCGGCAGGGTTAGATACTGAAGCTTTCTTT. It yields the protein CASSPPAGLDTEAFF.

The chain recombines TRBV9 with TRBJ2-5, with 9 bases aligning to TRBD1. In germline, CDR1 is SGDLS, CDR2 YYNGEE. With 1 base clipped from V and 3 bases from J, the junction kept 4 bases outside the gene matches. The CDR3 covers 15 residues. CDR3: CASSVSRTGEETQYF. CDR3 nucleotide sequence: TGTGCCAGCAGCGTATCTAGGACAGGGGAAGAGACCCAGTACTTC.

The rearrangement links TRBV28 to TRBJ2-7, with TRBD2 matching 10 bases. Germline assignment: CDR1 MDHEN and CDR2 SYDVKM. The CDR3 consists of 13 residues. V trimming: 9 bases; J trimming: 12 bases; junction bases outside the gene matches: 14. CDR3 loop: CASTNAPRTSGYF. CDR3 DNA sequence: TGTGCCAGTACCAACGCACCCCGGACTAGCGGGTACTTC.

The rearrangement joins TRBV29-1 to TRBJ2-5; TRBD2 aligns across 7 bases. The trim removed 3 bases at V and 0 bases at J, leaving 4 bases unmatched. Germline lookup yields CDR1 SQVTM and CDR2 ANQGSEA. The CDR3 runs 14 residues. The CDR3 sequence is CSVEWRGNQETQYF. The CDR3 DNA reads as TGCAGCGTTGAGTGGCGGGGGAACCAAGAGACCCAGTACTTC.

The gene calls are TRBV18 and TRBJ1-2; 7 positions agree with TRBD1. The CDR3 is made up of 13 amino acids. V was pared by 4 bases and J by 3 bases, with 2 bases of the junction left unmatched. CDR1 and CDR2 (germline): KGHSH, LQKENI. Written as DNA, the CDR3 is TGTGCCAGCTCACTAACAGGGGACTATGGCTACACCTTC. Amino acids: CASSLTGDYGYTF.

The V and J genes are TRBV4-3 and TRBJ2-1; D may correspond to TRBD1 or TRBD2 (5 bases each). The germline V and J ends were trimmed by 1 base and 8 bases, with 9 bases remaining between them. The germline V gene encodes CDR1 LGHNA and CDR2 YSLEER. There are 13 residues in the CDR3. The CDR3 DNA sequence: TGCGCCAGCAGCCAAGCCAGGGACGATGAGCAGTTCTTC. Translation: CASSQARDDEQFF.

The chain links TRBV6-5 to TRBJ1-6; 9 bases line up with TRBD1. The CDR3 spans 15 residues. The V gene's germline CDR1 is MNHEY and CDR2 SVGAGI. With 6 bases clipped from V and 7 bases from J, the junction kept 7 bases outside the gene matches. DNA of the CDR3: TGTGCCAGCAGCTCACAGGGGGCGGTCAATTCACCCCTCCACTTT. The encoded protein is CASSSQGAVNSPLHF.

This clone was seen only once. The chain has TRBV7-9 and TRBJ2-3; 9 nucleotides line up with TRBD1. Germline V gene sequence: CDR1 SEHNR, CDR2 FQNEAQ (reference sequence). This CDR3 is 16 amino acids long. The J segment lost 1 base and the V segment lost 8 bases, leaving 10 bases of the junction unmatched. The DNA of the CDR3 is TGTGCCAGCCACCGCCAGGACAGGGGTCGCACAGATACGCAGTATTTT. Encoded protein: CASHRQDRGRTDTQYF. The whole variable domain, remainder taken from reference TRBV7-9 and TRBJ2-3, is DTGVSQNPRHKITKRGQNVTFRCDPISEHNRLYWYRQTLGQGPEFLTYFQNEAQLEKSRLLSDRFSAERPKGSFSTLEIQRTEQGDSAMYLCASHRQDRGRTDTQYFGPGTRLTVL.

The chain links TRBV28 to TRBJ1-2; 9 nucleotides match TRBD1. CDR3 length equals 13 residues. V lost 6 bases, J lost 10 bases, and 9 bases stayed unmatched. Germline V gives CDR1 MDHEN, CDR2 SYDVKM. CDR3 loop: CASSTGQGNSYTF. The DNA of the CDR3 is TGTGCCAGCAGCACGGGACAGGGAAATTCCTACACCTTC.

The chain employs TRBV6-5 and TRBJ2-2; 9 bases line up with TRBD2. Germline CDR1 reads MNHEY; CDR2 reads SVGAGI. The CDR3 is made up of 15 amino acids. Germline trimming cut 6 bases from V and 6 bases from J; bases unmatched to any gene: 8. The CDR3, as DNA: TGTGCCAGCAGCCCCGCGGGGGGGCCCCCCGGGGAGCTGTTTTTT. Protein sequence: CASSPAGGPPGELFF.

This chain uses TRBV18 with TRBJ2-3; 11 positions match TRBD1. The CDR3 contains 15 residues. Germline V gene lookup returns CDR1 KGHSH and CDR2 LQKENI. V was pared by 6 bases and J by 4 bases, with 6 bases of the junction left unmatched. The CDR3 here is CASSRGQGGADTQYF. As DNA, the CDR3 is TGTGCCAGCTCCCGGGGACAGGGGGGCGCAGATACGCAGTATTTT.

The V and J genes are TRBV28 and TRBJ2-2, with a tentative D call TRBD2 (5 bases). This CDR3 region has 12 residues. The germline V gene has CDR1 MDHEN and CDR2 SYDVKM. Trimming removed 6 bases from V and 6 bases from J, with 8 bases in between. CDR3 nucleotide sequence: TGTGCCAGCAGAGGACTGGCCGGGGAGCTGTTTTTT. Protein sequence: CASRGLAGELFF.